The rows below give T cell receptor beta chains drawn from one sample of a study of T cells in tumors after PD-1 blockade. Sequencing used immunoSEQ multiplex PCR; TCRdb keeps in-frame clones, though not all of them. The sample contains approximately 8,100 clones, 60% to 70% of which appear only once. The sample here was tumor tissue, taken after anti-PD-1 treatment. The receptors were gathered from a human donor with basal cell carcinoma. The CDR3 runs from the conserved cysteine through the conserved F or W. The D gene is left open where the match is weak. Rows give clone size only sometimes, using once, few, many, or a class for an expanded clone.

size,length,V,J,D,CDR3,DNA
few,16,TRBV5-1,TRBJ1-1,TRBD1,CASSATRTGADTEAFF,TGCGCCAGCAGCGCAACGCGGACAGGAGCTGACACTGAAGCTTTCTTT
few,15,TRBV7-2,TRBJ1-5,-,CASSLEQGLNQPQHF,TGTGCCAGCAGCTTAGAACAGGGTCTTAATCAGCCCCAGCATTTT
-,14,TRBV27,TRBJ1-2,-,CASSSPGNGGGYTF,TGTGCCAGCAGTTCCCCAGGGAATGGTGGTGGCTACACCTTC
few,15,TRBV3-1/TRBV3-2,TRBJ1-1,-,CASSLGTYMNTEAFF,TGTGCCAGCAGCCTCGGGACATACATGAACACTGAAGCTTTCTTT
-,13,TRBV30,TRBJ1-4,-,CAWSLGSFEKLFF,TGTGCCTGGAGTCTGGGGTCGTTTGAAAAACTGTTTTTT
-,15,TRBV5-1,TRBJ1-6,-,CASSLSVGSGSPLHF,TGCGCCAGCAGCCTATCGGTGGGATCAGGCTCACCCCTCCACTTT
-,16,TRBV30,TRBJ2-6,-,CAWSVHELSGANVLTF,TGTGCCTGGAGTGTACATGAGCTCTCTGGGGCCAACGTCCTGACTTTC
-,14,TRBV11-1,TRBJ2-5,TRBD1,CASSTLTGEETQYF,TGTGCCAGCAGCACCCTGACAGGGGAAGAGACCCAGTACTTC
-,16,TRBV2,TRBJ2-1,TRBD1,CASSAAGTGSYNEQFF,TGTGCCAGCAGTGCAGCGGGGACAGGGTCCTACAATGAGCAGTTCTTC
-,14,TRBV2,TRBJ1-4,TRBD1,CASSRDRSNEKLFF,TGTGCCAGCTCAAGGGACAGATCTAATGAAAAACTGTTTTTT
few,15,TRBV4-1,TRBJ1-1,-,CASSQGVMGNTEAFF,TGCGCCAGCAGCCAAGGGGTAATGGGGAACACTGAAGCTTTCTTT
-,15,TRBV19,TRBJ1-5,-,CASSTHWGGNQPQHF,TGTGCCAGTAGTACCCACTGGGGCGGTAATCAGCCCCAGCATTTT
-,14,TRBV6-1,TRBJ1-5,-,CASSEPGRNQPQHF,TGTGCCAGCAGTGAACCAGGAAGGAATCAGCCCCAGCATTTT
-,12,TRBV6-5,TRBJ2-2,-,CASSQFGGELFF,TGTGCCAGCAGCCAGTTTGGCGGGGAGCTGTTTTTT
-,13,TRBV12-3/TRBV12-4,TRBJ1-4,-,CASSLSGVEKLFF,TGTGCCAGCAGTCTAAGTGGCGTGGAAAAACTGTTTTTT
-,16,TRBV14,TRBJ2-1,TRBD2,CASSPPVSGGLNEQFF,TGTGCCAGCAGCCCACCGGTTAGCGGGGGTCTCAATGAGCAGTTCTTC
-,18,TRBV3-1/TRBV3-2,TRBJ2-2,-,CASSVPTVTSANTGELFF,TGTGCCAGCAGCGTACCGACAGTCACCTCCGCGAACACCGGGGAGCTGTTTTTT
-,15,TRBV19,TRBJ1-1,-,CASSISRNQGTEAFF,TGTGCCAGTAGTATCAGCCGAAACCAGGGAACTGAAGCTTTCTTT
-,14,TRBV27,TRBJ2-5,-,CASSLLGGRETQYF,TGTGCCAGCAGCCTCCTCGGGGGGCGGGAGACCCAGTACTTC
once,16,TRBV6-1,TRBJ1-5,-,CASSGRDQGSNQPQHF,TGTGCCAGCAGTGGCCGGGACCAGGGGAGCAATCAGCCCCAGCATTTT
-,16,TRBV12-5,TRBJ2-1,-,CASGLVRLADYNEQFF,TGTGCTAGTGGTTTGGTACGCCTCGCGGACTACAATGAGCAGTTCTTC
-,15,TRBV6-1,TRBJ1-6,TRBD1,CASSEEQGYNSPLHF,TGTGCCAGCAGTGAAGAACAGGGGTATAATTCACCCCTCCACTTT
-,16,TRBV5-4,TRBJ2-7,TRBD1,CASSPGSGTGIYEQYF,TGTGCCAGCAGCCCTGGCTCCGGGACAGGGATCTACGAGCAGTACTTC
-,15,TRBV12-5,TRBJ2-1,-,CASGEGWQGIHEQFF,TGTGCTAGTGGTGAAGGGTGGCAGGGGATCCATGAGCAGTTCTTC
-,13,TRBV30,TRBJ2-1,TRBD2,CAWNAGGSNEQFF,TGTGCCTGGAATGCGGGGGGTTCCAATGAGCAGTTCTTC
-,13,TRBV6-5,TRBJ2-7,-,CASSSDGVREQYF,TGTGCCAGCAGTTCTGACGGAGTGAGGGAGCAGTACTTC
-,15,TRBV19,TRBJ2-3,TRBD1,CASSVGDRLTDTQYF,TGTGCCAGTAGTGTGGGGGACAGGCTCACAGATACGCAGTATTTT
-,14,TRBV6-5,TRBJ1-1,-,CASSRTGLNTEAFF,TGTGCCAGCAGCCGAACAGGGCTGAACACTGAAGCTTTCTTT
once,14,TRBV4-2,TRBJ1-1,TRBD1,CASSLRTGNTEAFF,TGTGCCAGCAGCCTGAGGACAGGGAACACTGAAGCTTTCTTT
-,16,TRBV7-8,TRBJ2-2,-,CASSLGRRFGTGELFF,TGTGCCAGCAGCTTGGGTCGTCGGTTTGGCACCGGGGAGCTGTTTTTT
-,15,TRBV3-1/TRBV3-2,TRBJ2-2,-,CASSEAATNTGELFF,TGTGCCAGCAGCGAGGCAGCAACGAACACCGGGGAGCTGTTTTTT
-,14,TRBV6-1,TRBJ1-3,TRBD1,CASSEGQGGNTIYF,TGTGCCAGCAGTGAGGGACAGGGTGGAAACACCATATATTTT
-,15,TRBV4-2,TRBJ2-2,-,CASSQDRRGTGELFF,TGTGCCAGCAGCCAAGATCGGAGGGGGACCGGGGAGCTGTTTTTT
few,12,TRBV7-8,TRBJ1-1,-,CASSLDLTEAFF,TGTGCCAGCAGCTTGGACTTGACTGAAGCTTTCTTT
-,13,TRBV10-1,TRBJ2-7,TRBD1,CASSGTGTGEQYF,TGCGCCAGCAGTGGGACAGGGACAGGCGAGCAGTACTTC
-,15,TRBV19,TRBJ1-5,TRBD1,CASSMGQAGNQPQHF,TGTGCCAGTAGTATGGGACAGGCGGGCAATCAGCCCCAGCATTTT
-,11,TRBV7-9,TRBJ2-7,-,CASGERYEQYF,TGTGCCAGCGGTGAGAGATACGAGCAGTACTTC
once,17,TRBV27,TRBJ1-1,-,CASSLDPPTGLKTEAFF,TGTGCCAGCAGTTTAGATCCCCCCACAGGGTTGAAAACTGAAGCTTTCTTT
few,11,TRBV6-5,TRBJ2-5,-,CASSLFETQYF,TGTGCCAGCAGTCTCTTCGAGACCCAGTACTTC
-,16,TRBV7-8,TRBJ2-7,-,CASSPTVDTFSYEQYF,TGTGCCAGCAGCCCCACGGTGGACACCTTCTCCTACGAGCAGTACTTC
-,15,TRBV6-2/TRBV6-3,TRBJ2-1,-,CASSYSMAVHNEQFF,TGTGCCAGCAGTTACTCGATGGCGGTACACAATGAGCAGTTCTTC
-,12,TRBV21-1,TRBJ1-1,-,CASSKDLTEAFF,TGTGCCAGCAGCAAAGATCTCACTGAAGCTTTCTTT
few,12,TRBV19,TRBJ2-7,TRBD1,CATRDRAYEQYF,TGTGCCACAAGGGACAGGGCCTACGAGCAGTACTTC
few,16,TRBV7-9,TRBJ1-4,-,CASSLGTRATNEKLFF,TGTGCCAGCAGCTTAGGTACGCGTGCAACTAATGAAAAACTGTTTTTT
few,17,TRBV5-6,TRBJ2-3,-,CASSSQTVSWRTDTQYF,TGTGCCAGCAGCTCCCAGACGGTTAGTTGGCGCACAGATACGCAGTATTTT
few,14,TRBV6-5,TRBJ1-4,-,CASSLQGSDEKLFF,TGTGCCAGCAGCCTACAGGGCTCGGATGAAAAACTGTTTTTT
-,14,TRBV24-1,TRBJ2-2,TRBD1,CATRGQGASGELFF,TGTGCCACCAGGGGACAGGGGGCTTCCGGGGAGCTGTTTTTT
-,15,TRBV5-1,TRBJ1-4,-,CASSPGGGAGEKLFF,TGCGCCAGCAGCCCGGGGGGCGGGGCCGGTGAAAAACTGTTTTTT
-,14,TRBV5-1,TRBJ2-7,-,CASSRESTWSEQYF,TGCGCCAGCAGCCGAGAGTCTACCTGGAGCGAGCAGTACTTC
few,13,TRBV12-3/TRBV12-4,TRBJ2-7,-,CASSRETSHEQYF,TGTGCCAGCAGTAGGGAAACATCCCACGAGCAGTACTTC
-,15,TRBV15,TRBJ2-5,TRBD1,CATSTGTGGVETQYF,TGTGCCACCAGCACCGGGACAGGGGGCGTAGAGACCCAGTACTTC
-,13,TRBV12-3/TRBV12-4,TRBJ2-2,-,CASSTTGTGELFF,TGTGCCAGCAGCACCACAGGCACCGGGGAGCTGTTTTTT
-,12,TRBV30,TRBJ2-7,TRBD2,CAWNRLAGEQYF,TGTGCCTGGAATCGACTAGCGGGCGAGCAGTACTTC
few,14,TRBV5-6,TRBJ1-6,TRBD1,CASYRQGNNSPLHF,TGTGCCAGTTATCGACAGGGAAATAATTCACCCCTCCACTTT